Below, 27 T cell receptor beta chains from the same sample are listed, as sequenced in a study of OX40 agonist ivuxolimab in advanced cancers. The library was prepared using the immunoSEQ multiplex PCR assay. Entries here come from immuneACCESS through TCRdb and include only in-frame sequences with V and J called. Some clones fail to appear in such tables; in the studies checked, an unresolved V gene covers under half of the shortfall, and the cause of the remainder is unknown. The sample table contains around 34,000 clones; only one count was recorded for roughly 84% of them. The ten most abundant clones make up 13% to 15% of the sample. The sequenced sample was CD4+ or CD8+ T cells sorted from blood, obtained in a trial of the OX40 agonist ivuxolimab. These receptors were taken from an adult with an advanced solid tumor such as melanoma, head and neck, liver or kidney cancer.

This rearrangement joins TRBV6-5 to TRBJ2-7, with D uncertain. From germline, CDR1 is MNHEY and CDR2 SVGAGI. The V end was cut by 4 bases, the J end by 6 bases, with 7 bases between. This CDR3 has 11 residues. Here the CDR3 reads CASSFRSEQYF. The DNA of the CDR3 is TGTGCCAGCAGTTTTCGGAGCGAGCAGTACTTC.

This clone was detected only a few times. This chain joins TRBV30 and TRBJ2-5; 10 bases align to TRBD1. Germline lookup yields CDR1 GTSNPN and CDR2 SVGIG (reference sequence). The V gene end was trimmed by 6 bases and the J gene end by 5 bases; junction bases not matched to a gene: 6. This CDR3 contains 13 residues. This CDR3 is CACDRGRRETQYF. CDR3 bases: TGTGCCTGCGACAGGGGGCGCCGGGAGACCCAGTACTTC. Full variable domain (outside the CDR3, taken from reference TRBV30 and TRBJ2-5): SQTIHQWPATLVQPVGSPLSLECTVEGTSNPNLYWYRQAAGRGLQLLFYSVGIGQISSEVPQNLSASRPQDRQFILSSKKLLLSDSGFYLCACDRGRRETQYFGPGTRLLVL.

CDR3 nucleotides: TGTGCCAGCAGCTTAATGACAGGGCTTGTGAACACTGAAGCTTTCTTT. Its translation: CASSLMTGLVNTEAFF. The rearrangement joins TRBV7-8 to TRBJ1-1; 7 bases line up with TRBD1. The CDR3 consists of 16 residues. After removal of 2 bases from V and 0 bases from J, the junction contained 6 bases not matched to a gene. From germline, CDR1 is SGHVS and CDR2 FQNEAQ.

The chain links TRBV5-4 to TRBJ2-3; the match to TRBD2 covers 10 bases. This CDR3 has 20 residues. J lost 3 bases, V lost 4 bases, and 20 bases had no gene match. Germline values: CDR1 SGHNT, CDR2 YYREEE (reference sequence). The CDR3, as DNA: TGTGCCAGCAGCGTCCCCCAGGGTGCCCTAGCGGGAGTAAAGACAGATACGCAGTATTTT. As protein: CASSVPQGALAGVKTDTQYF.

This clone was detected a few times. This chain joins TRBV11-2 and TRBJ2-5; D unclear. V shed 1 base and J shed 2 bases, with 5 bases lying between them. CDR3 length: 13 residues. Looked up from germline, CDR1 is SGHAT and CDR2 is FQNNGV. CDR3 DNA: TGTGCCAGCAGCTTAGCCAGACAAGAGACCCAGTACTTC. Amino acids: CASSLARQETQYF.

This sequence joins TRBV27 and TRBJ1-2; 10 nucleotides match TRBD1. Germline-derived CDR1 and CDR2 are MNHEY and SMNVEV (reference sequence). V was pared by 6 bases and J by 7 bases, with 8 bases of the junction left unmatched. The CDR3 contains 14 residues. This chain's CDR3 is CASRGTGARGGYTF. CDR3 sequence (DNA): TGTGCCAGCAGGGGGACAGGGGCTCGAGGTGGCTACACCTTC.

This rearrangement joins TRBV5-4 to TRBJ1-1; D remains unclear. V was trimmed by 3 bases and J by 0 bases, leaving 12 bases between them. This CDR3 comprises 15 residues. CDR1 is SGHNT, CDR2 YYREEE, per germline (reference sequence). CDR3: CASSSATGLNTEAFF. CDR3 nucleotides: TGTGCCAGCAGCTCCGCGACCGGACTGAACACTGAAGCTTTCTTT.

This clone came up once. The rearrangement uses TRBV2 and TRBJ2-1; the D gene could be TRBD1 or TRBD2 (5 bases each). The CDR3 loop spans 11 amino acids. Trimming shortened V by 6 bases and J by 9 bases, and 9 bases separated the two germline ends. CDR1 is SNHLY and CDR2 is FYNNEI in the germline V gene. The DNA for the CDR3 is TGTGCCAGCAGGGGACGGGGTGAGCAGTTCTTC. Encoded protein: CASRGRGEQFF.

The chain combines TRBV6-5 with TRBJ1-5; D uncertain. Per the germline V gene, CDR1 is MNHEY and CDR2 is SVGAGI. The CDR3 has 13 residues. Trimming cost V 8 bases and J 2 bases, with 10 bases left between them. The CDR3 DNA sequence: TGTGCCAGCGCGGCTACGCGCAATCAGCCCCAGCATTTT. Amino acids: CASAATRNQPQHF.

V gene TRBV7-2 combines with J gene TRBJ2-7; TRBD2 aligns across 8 bases. The CDR3 runs 15 residues. V trimming: 2 bases; J trimming: 2 bases; junction bases outside the gene matches: 5. Germline CDR1 is SGHTA and CDR2 is FQGNSA. As DNA, the CDR3 is TGTGCCAGCAGCTTAAATCCCGGGGGGGCCTACGAGCAGTACTTC. Its protein is CASSLNPGGAYEQYF. Supplemented by reference TRBV7-2 and TRBJ2-7, the full variable domain reads GAGVSQSPSNKVTEKGKDVELRCDPISGHTALYWYRQSLGQGLEFLIYFQGNSAPDKSGLPSDRFSAERTGGSVSTLTIQRTQQEDSAVYLCASSLNPGGAYEQYFGPGTRLTVT.

The chain couples TRBV6-1 to TRBJ2-1; TRBD2 matches at 8 bases. CDR3 size: 13 residues. CDR1 is MNHNS and CDR2 is SASEGT in the germline V gene. Trimming at V came to 10 bases and at J to 7 bases, leaving 9 bases not matched to a gene. The chain's CDR3 is CAIGRGYGNEQFF. The CDR3 DNA is TGTGCCATCGGGAGGGGTTACGGTAATGAGCAGTTCTTC.

The chain employs TRBV6-1 and TRBJ2-3, with 8 bases identical to TRBD2. From germline, CDR1 is MNHNS and CDR2 SASEGT. Trimming at V came to 5 bases and at J to 0 bases, leaving 4 bases not matched to a gene. The CDR3 runs 15 residues. CDR3 sequence: CASSLGGASTDTQYF. DNA of the CDR3: TGTGCCAGCAGTCTCGGGGGGGCGAGCACAGATACGCAGTATTTT.

The chain has TRBV19 and TRBJ2-1, with 13 bases lining up with TRBD2. J was trimmed by 12 bases and V by 5 bases; bases with no gene match: 10. The CDR3 is 15 amino acids. Germline-derived CDR1 and CDR2 are LNHDA and SQIVND (reference sequence). CDR3 DNA sequence: TGTGCCAGTAGTGTGACTAGCGGGAGGCAGAGGGGGCAGTTCTTC. Translation gives CASSVTSGRQRGQFF. The full variable domain, rest sourced from reference TRBV19 and TRBJ2-1, is DGGITQSPKYLFRKEGQNVTLSCEQNLNHDAMYWYRQDPGQGLRLIYYSQIVNDFQKGDIAEGYSVSREKKESFPLTVTSAQKNPTAFYLCASSVTSGRQRGQFFGPGTRLTVL.

This rearrangement joins TRBV5-5 to TRBJ2-5, with D unclear. The CDR3 runs to 13 residues. Per the germline V gene, CDR1 is SGHKS and CDR2 is YYEKEE (reference sequence). V lost 0 bases, J lost 2 bases, and 5 bases lay in between. The CDR3: CASSLASQETQYF. For the CDR3, the DNA is TGTGCCAGCAGCTTGGCCTCTCAAGAGACCCAGTACTTC.

The gene calls are TRBV7-9 and TRBJ1-2, with 9 positions matching TRBD1. The CDR3 has 16 amino acids. CDR1 is SEHNR and CDR2 is FQNEAQ in the germline V gene (reference sequence). Trimming removed 0 bases from V and 4 bases from J; junction bases left unmatched: 6. CDR3 residues: CASSLAPTGGGYGYTF. CDR3 DNA sequence: TGTGCCAGCAGCTTAGCCCCGACAGGGGGTGGCTATGGCTACACCTTC.

There are a few counts of this clone. The rearrangement uses TRBV2 and TRBJ1-4, with D possibly TRBD1 on 5 matching bases. V shed 6 bases and J shed 2 bases, with 13 bases lying between them. CDR1 is SNHLY, CDR2 FYNNEI, per germline. This CDR3 has 15 amino acids. CDR3 nucleotide sequence: TGTGCCAGCAGCGTAGCGGGGCAGACTAATGAAAAACTGTTTTTT. It is translated as CASSVAGQTNEKLFF.

The chain carries TRBV4-2 and TRBJ2-3, with 7 bases lining up with TRBD1. Germline V gene lookup returns CDR1 LGHNA and CDR2 YNFKEQ. CDR3 size: 16 residues. V was clipped by 1 base and J by 2 bases; unmatched bases: 6. The CDR3: CASSQVHRGTTDTQYF. The DNA for the CDR3 is TGTGCCAGCAGCCAAGTGCACAGGGGAACCACAGATACGCAGTATTTT.

The rearrangement links TRBV12-5 to TRBJ1-2, with D possibly TRBD1 on 5 matching bases. There are 13 residues in the CDR3. V lost 7 bases, J lost 4 bases, and 13 bases lay in between. The germline V gene has CDR1 LGHNT and CDR2 FRNRAP. In DNA form, the CDR3 reads TGTGCTAGTGTTCCAGGGTTTGGCTATGGCTACACCTTC. It yields the protein CASVPGFGYGYTF.

V gene TRBV7-9 combines with J gene TRBJ1-5; TRBD1 matches at 7 bases. V was clipped by 5 bases and J by 0 bases; unmatched bases: 13. Germline V gene sequence: CDR1 SEHNR, CDR2 FQNEAQ (reference sequence). The CDR3 covers 18 residues. The CDR3 protein is CASSPIRQGGDSNQPQHF. The CDR3 bases are TGTGCCAGCAGCCCCATCCGACAGGGTGGGGATAGCAATCAGCCCCAGCATTTT.

V and J are TRBV7-9 and TRBJ2-1; a possible D gene is TRBD2 (6 bases). Trimming left V 2 bases short and J 4 bases short, with 15 bases between. CDR1 is SEHNR, CDR2 FQNEAQ, per germline (reference sequence). There are 16 residues in the CDR3. CDR3 residues: CASSLQGGVRYNEQFF. CDR3 sequence (DNA): TGTGCCAGCAGCTTACAAGGAGGGGTACGGTACAATGAGCAGTTCTTC. Combining the CDR3 with reference TRBV7-9 and TRBJ2-1 gives the whole variable domain DTGVSQNPRHKITKRGQNVTFRCDPISEHNRLYWYRQTLGQGPEFLTYFQNEAQLEKSRLLSDRFSAERPKGSFSTLEIQRTEQGDSAMYLCASSLQGGVRYNEQFFGPGTRLTVL.

In this sample, this clone turned up once. The V gene is TRBV6-6, the J gene TRBJ1-5; TRBD1 matches 8 bases. The CDR3 runs to 16 residues. Germline CDR1 is MNHNY and CDR2 is SVGAGI (reference sequence). V trimming: 5 bases; J trimming: 3 bases; junction bases outside the gene matches: 9. The DNA for the CDR3 is TGTGCCAGCAGTGTTTCCGGGACAGGCATCAATCAGCCCCAGCATTTT. Translated, it gives CASSVSGTGINQPQHF.

This clone was picked up one time. This chain links TRBV18 with TRBJ1-4, with a weak D call TRBD1 (6 bases). Trimming took 2 bases from V and 14 from J, leaving 15 bases between them. Germline V gene lookup returns CDR1 KGHSH and CDR2 LQKENI. The CDR3 spans 13 residues. As DNA, the CDR3 is TGTGCCAGCTCACCAAACCGGGACACGGTCCTGTTTTTT. It specifies CASSPNRDTVLFF. The full variable domain, with the rest looked up from reference TRBV18 and TRBJ1-4, is NAGVMQNPRHLVRRRGQEARLRCSPMKGHSHVYWYRQLPEEGLKFMVYLQKENIIDESGMPKERFSAEFPKEGPSILRIQQVVRGDSAAYFCASSPNRDTVLFFGSGTQLSVL.

The chain recombines TRBV5-8 with TRBJ1-4, with D perhaps matching TRBD1 (6 bases). The CDR3 totals 16 residues. Trimming took 2 bases from V and 1 from J, leaving 12 bases between them. Germline V CDR1 and CDR2: SGHTS, YDEGEE. CDR3 DNA sequence: TGTGCCAGCAGCTTCGAACAGGGCATAACTAATGAAAAACTGTTTTTT. Its protein is CASSFEQGITNEKLFF.

This chain joins TRBV27 and TRBJ1-2, with unresolved D. The CDR3 sequence is 14 residues long. The germline CDR1 and CDR2 sequences are MNHEY and SMNVEV (reference sequence). Trimming left V 9 bases short and J 0 bases short, with 14 bases between. CDR3 residues: CASKTPGTNYGYTF. In DNA, the CDR3 is TGTGCCAGTAAGACCCCGGGAACTAACTATGGCTACACCTTC.

The genes are TRBV28 and TRBJ2-2; the match to TRBD2 covers 7 bases. Germline V gives CDR1 MDHEN, CDR2 SYDVKM. CDR3 length: 16 amino acids. After removal of 1 base from V and 6 bases from J, the junction contained 8 bases not matched to a gene. The CDR3 region has the DNA TGTGCCAGCAGTTTATCTGTGGCGGGGGTGGCCGGGGAGCTGTTTTTT. Amino acids: CASSLSVAGVAGELFF.

J is TRBJ1-1 and V is TRBV19, with 7 bases that match TRBD1. The CDR3 has 13 amino acids. The J segment lost 4 bases and the V segment lost 6 bases, leaving 5 bases of the junction unmatched. Germline V lookup: CDR1 LNHDA, CDR2 SQIVND (reference sequence). CDR3 amino acids: CASSETGATEAFF. The CDR3 region has the DNA TGTGCCAGTAGCGAAACAGGGGCCACTGAAGCTTTCTTT.

The rearrangement joins TRBV15 to TRBJ2-7; no definite D call. V shed 2 bases and J shed 3 bases, with 17 bases lying between them. CDR3 size: 16 residues. Germline V gene data show CDR1 as LNHNV and CDR2 as YYDKDF (reference sequence). CDR3 in amino acids: CATSRPEKGYHYEQYF. The DNA of the CDR3 is TGTGCCACCAGCAGACCTGAGAAGGGCTACCACTACGAGCAGTACTTC.